These 7 T cell receptor beta chains were sequenced from one sample in a study of breast tumors, draining lymph nodes, adjacent tissues. The lymph nodes were axillary draining lymph nodes from breast cancer patients. MiXCR, run by TCRdb on the multiplex PCR reads, gives a single entry per CDR3 protein. The sample carries 200,000 or so distinct CDR3 sequences, approximately 30% recorded once. The sequenced sample was axillary lymph node tissue. The receptor source for this set is a female donor with breast cancer. Some clones in this sample may be carry-over from other donors' samples.

On this clonotype itself: The junction and the germline gene differ at one end; a read error may be behind it. V and J are TRBV5-6 and TRBJ2-7, with D possibly being TRBD2 (6 bases). The germline CDR1 and CDR2 sequences are SGHDT and YYEEEE. The CDR3 is 14 residues long. The CDR3 nucleotides are TGCGCCAGCAGCTTGGTCGGAGGGCTGGGCGAGCGGTACTTC. Translated: CASSLVGGLGERYF.

This clonotype was seen repeatedly, ten times or more. The V and J genes are TRBV30 and TRBJ2-3; possible D gene TRBD1, 6 bases. CDR3 length: 16 amino acids. The V gene's germline CDR1 is GTSNPN and CDR2 SVGIG (reference sequence). V gave up 0 bases and J gave up 1 base, with 14 bases separating them. For the CDR3, the DNA is TGTGCCTGGAGTGTAGGGATTACAGGGCGCACAGATACGCAGTATTTT. Translation gives CAWSVGITGRTDTQYF.

This clonotype is a singleton in its sample. With a much larger clone just one base away, this may be a read error. The chain joins TRBV5-5 to TRBJ1-3, with a possible D match to TRBD1 (6 bases). The CDR3 is 15 amino acids. Trimming left V 0 bases short and J 4 bases short, with 11 bases between. The V gene's germline CDR1 is SGHKS and CDR2 YYEKEE (reference sequence). The CDR3 DNA sequence: TGTGCCAGCAGCTTGGCAGGGGCTGGAGGAAACACCATATATTTT. It specifies CASSLAGAGGNTIYF.

This clonotype was counted only a few times. The rearrangement uses TRBV27 and TRBJ1-5; D remains ambiguous. Trimming took off 0 bases at V and 4 bases at J, with 4 bases between the two ends. This CDR3 is built from 13 residues. The germline V gene has CDR1 MNHEY and CDR2 SMNVEV (reference sequence). CDR3 protein: CASSLSTNQPQHF. In DNA, the CDR3 is TGTGCCAGCAGTTTATCGACTAATCAGCCCCAGCATTTT.

As to this clonotype: The CDR3 does not close with the conserved phenylalanine or tryptophan, likely indicating a read error. The CDR3 loop reads CATGTDRSSYNSPLHL. As DNA, the CDR3 is TGTGCCACCGGCACCGACAGAAGCTCCTATAATTCACCCCTCCACCTT. The chain is built from TRBV15 and TRBJ1-6, with TRBD1 as a possible D gene (5 bases). The germline V and J ends were trimmed by 8 bases and 0 bases, with 14 bases remaining between them. This CDR3 has 16 amino acids. Germline V gene sequence: CDR1 LNHNV, CDR2 YYDKDF (reference sequence).

This clonotype was seen repeatedly, ten times or more. This chain joins TRBV19 and TRBJ2-5; D perhaps matches TRBD1 (6 bases). V was pared by 6 bases and J by 3 bases, with 17 bases between. The CDR3 consists of 15 residues. CDR1 is LNHDA, CDR2 SQIVND, per germline (reference sequence). The DNA of the CDR3 is TGTGCCAGTAGCAGGAACCAGGGGAGTGAAGAGACCCAGTACTTC. It yields the protein CASSRNQGSEETQYF.

The table lists this clonotype with a count of one. The CDR3: CASSHYKGPGLANEKLFF. The CDR3 region has the DNA TGTGCCAGCAGTCACTATAAAGGGCCGGGACTTGCGAATGAAAAACTGTTTTTT. V is TRBV6-5 and J is TRBJ1-4, with D perhaps TRBD1 (5 bases). Between the trimmed V and J ends, which lost 5 bases and 5 bases, there was a span of 24 bases. The CDR3 runs to 18 residues. Per germline, CDR1 MNHEY and CDR2 SVGAGI.